The subject of this entry is one T cell receptor (beta chain). Its cognate antigen is unknown. The PCR used 60 Vbeta and 13 Jbeta primers. Profiling relied on immunoSEQ multiplex PCR, and the TCRdb table lists in-frame clones only, not all of them. The sample contains about 180,000 clones, about three quarters of which appear only once. These data originate in a study of cytomegalovirus exposure and HLA in healthy donors. Study-wide results and limits: Donors belonging to an Asian-associated ancestry cluster reportedly showed fewer N-insertions in productive TCRs than the approximately 670-donor mean, according to what a later analysis found.

Germline loops: CDR1 WNHNN, CDR2 SYGVQD (reference sequence). V was cut by 6 bases and J by 2 bases, with 16 bases left in between. The CDR3 has 15 residues. This rearrangement joins TRBV10-1 to TRBJ2-5; tentative D call: TRBD2 (7 bases). This clonotype was sampled from a man aged 18 to 30 in good health and CMV-seronegative. Material for sequencing was PBMCs. The CDR3 coding sequence is TGCGCCAGCAGATGGGAGGGGACAACGCAAGAGACCCAGTACTTC. This encodes CASRWEGTTQETQYF.